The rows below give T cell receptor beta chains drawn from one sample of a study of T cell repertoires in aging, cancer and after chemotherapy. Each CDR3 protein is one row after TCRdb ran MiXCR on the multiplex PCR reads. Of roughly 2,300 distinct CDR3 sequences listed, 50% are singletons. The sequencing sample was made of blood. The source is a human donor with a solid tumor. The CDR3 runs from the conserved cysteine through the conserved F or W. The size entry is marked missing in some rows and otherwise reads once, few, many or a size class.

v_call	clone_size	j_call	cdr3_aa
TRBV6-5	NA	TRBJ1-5	CASSYAESRAQHF
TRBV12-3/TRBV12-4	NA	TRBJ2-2	CASSPSDRGLTGELFF
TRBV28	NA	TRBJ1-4	CASGVSEKLFF
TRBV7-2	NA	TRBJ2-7	CASSLTSSSGGDEQYF
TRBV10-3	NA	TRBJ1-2	CAISGSGGYTF
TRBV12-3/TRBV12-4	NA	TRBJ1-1	CASIRTGNTEAFF
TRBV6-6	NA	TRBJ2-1	CATTGYSNNEQFF
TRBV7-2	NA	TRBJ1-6	CASSSKTGINSPLHF
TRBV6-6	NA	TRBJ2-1	CASSYHREGNNEQFF
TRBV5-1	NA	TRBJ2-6	CASSLETGLAGGIAGANVLTF
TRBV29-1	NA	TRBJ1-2	CSVEDSTGGYTF
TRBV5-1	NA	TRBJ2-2	CASSLIGGYTGELFF
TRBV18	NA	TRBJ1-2	CASSPPTGYGYTF
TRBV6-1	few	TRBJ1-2	CASNGPEVGYTF
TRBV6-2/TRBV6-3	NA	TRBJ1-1	CVSSGILQGARYTEAFF
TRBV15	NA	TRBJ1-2	CATSRDGGRDGYTF